This entry concerns a single TCR beta chain. Germline V gene sequence: CDR1 MRHNA, CDR2 SNTAGT. V trimming: 4 bases; J trimming: 4 bases; junction bases outside the gene matches: 2. The CDR3 runs 14 residues. The data were taken from a study of blood T cell repertoires in COVID-19. The wider study: COVID-19 samples from acute and convalescent phases originated in the United States, Italy and Spain. In each case, the material was cDNA or gDNA derived from T cells, B-cell-depleted T cells, or PBMCs.

In the authors' methods: Estimation of nucleated cell counts was performed using reference gene primer amplification. The repertoire was sequenced with immunoSEQ multiplex PCR; TCRdb's copy has only in-frame clones and lacks some. The D gene and trimming were derived from the DNA, and the V and J assignments and clone size from that table. The data show about 100,000 clones, with approximately 92% seen just once and 5.7% held by the top ten. Sequencing was carried out using peripheral blood. The chain has TRBV6-4 and TRBJ2-3; 10 bases line up with TRBD1. The receptor was derived from a man between 65 and 85 years old with acute or convalescent COVID-19. In DNA, the CDR3 is TGTGCCAGCAGTGGGACAGGGGGTGCAGATACGCAGTATTTT. Translated: CASSGTGGADTQYF.